This T cell receptor beta chain was profiled in a study of shared clonotypes between healthy human individuals. The V gene's germline CDR1 is MDHEN and CDR2 SYDVKM. The CDR3 runs to 11 residues. V gave up 7 bases and J gave up 4 bases, with 7 bases separating them. TCRdb keeps only in-frame clones here, not all; method: immunoSEQ multiplex PCR. The sample contains over a million clones, roughly 74% of which appear only once. Specimen: memory CD4+ T cells from PBMCs. Subset given: CD45RA-negative fraction. The chain employs TRBV28 and TRBJ2-5, with D uncertain. The clonotype comes from a man aged 18 to 30 in good health. Some clones in this sample may be carry-over from other donors' samples. The CDR3: CASMSPETQYF. CDR3 DNA sequence: TGTGCCAGCATGTCCCCAGAGACCCAGTACTTC.